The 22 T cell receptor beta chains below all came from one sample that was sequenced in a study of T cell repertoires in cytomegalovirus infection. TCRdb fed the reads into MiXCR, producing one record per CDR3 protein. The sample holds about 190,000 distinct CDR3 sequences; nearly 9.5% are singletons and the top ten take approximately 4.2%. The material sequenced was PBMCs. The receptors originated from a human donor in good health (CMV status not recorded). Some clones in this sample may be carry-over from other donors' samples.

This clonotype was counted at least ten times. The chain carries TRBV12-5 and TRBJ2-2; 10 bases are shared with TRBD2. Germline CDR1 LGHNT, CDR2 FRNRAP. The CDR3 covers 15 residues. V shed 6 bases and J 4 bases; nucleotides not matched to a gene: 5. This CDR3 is CASGLLAGPTGELFF. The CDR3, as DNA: TGTGCTAGTGGGCTACTAGCGGGGCCCACCGGGGAGCTGTTTTTT.

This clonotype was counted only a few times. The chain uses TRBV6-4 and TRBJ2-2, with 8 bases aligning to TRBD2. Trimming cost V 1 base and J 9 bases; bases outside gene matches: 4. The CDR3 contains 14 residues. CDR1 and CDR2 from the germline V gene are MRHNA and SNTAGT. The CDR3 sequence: CASSDWSGSRELFF. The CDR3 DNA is TGTGCCAGCAGTGACTGGAGCGGGAGCCGGGAGCTGTTTTTT.

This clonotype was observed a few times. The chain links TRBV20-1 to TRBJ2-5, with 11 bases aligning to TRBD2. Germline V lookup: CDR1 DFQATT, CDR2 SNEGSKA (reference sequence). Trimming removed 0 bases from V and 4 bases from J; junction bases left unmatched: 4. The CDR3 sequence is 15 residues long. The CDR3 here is CSARDQLAGAETQYF. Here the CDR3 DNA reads TGCAGTGCTAGAGATCAACTAGCGGGAGCAGAGACCCAGTACTTC.

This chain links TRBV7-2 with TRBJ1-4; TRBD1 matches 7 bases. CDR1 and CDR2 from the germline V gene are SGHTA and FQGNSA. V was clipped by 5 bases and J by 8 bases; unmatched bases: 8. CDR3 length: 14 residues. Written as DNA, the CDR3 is TGTGCCAGCAGCCCAGGGGGAGGAGGGGAAAAACTGTTTTTT. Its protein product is CASSPGGGGEKLFF.

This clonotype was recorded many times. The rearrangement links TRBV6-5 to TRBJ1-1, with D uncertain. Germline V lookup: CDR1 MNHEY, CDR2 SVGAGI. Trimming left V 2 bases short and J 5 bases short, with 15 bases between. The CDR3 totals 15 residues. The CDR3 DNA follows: TGTGCCAGCAGTTACGATAAGAGAGGGAGGACTGAAGCTTTCTTT. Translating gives CASSYDKRGRTEAFF.

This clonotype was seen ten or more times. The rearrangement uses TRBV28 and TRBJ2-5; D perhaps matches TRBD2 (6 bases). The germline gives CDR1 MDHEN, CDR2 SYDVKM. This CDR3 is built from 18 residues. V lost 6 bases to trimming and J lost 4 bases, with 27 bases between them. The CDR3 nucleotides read TGTGCCAGCAGCCCCGTGGCGATTAGGCTAGCGAGCCCAGAGACCCAGTACTTC. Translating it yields CASSPVAIRLASPETQYF.

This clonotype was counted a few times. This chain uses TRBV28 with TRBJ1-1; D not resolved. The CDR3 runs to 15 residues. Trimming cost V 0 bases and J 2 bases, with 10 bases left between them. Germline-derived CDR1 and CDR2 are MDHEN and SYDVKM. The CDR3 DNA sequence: TGTGCCAGCAGTTTATGGGGAGGGAGCAACACTGAAGCTTTCTTT. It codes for CASSLWGGSNTEAFF.

CDR3 nucleotides: TGCAGCGGATGGACAGGACTTAAGGGCCTCCTCCACTTT. It encodes CSGWTGLKGLLHF. The chain uses TRBV29-1 and TRBJ1-6, with TRBD1 matching over 7 bases. CDR1 and CDR2 from the germline V gene are SQVTM and ANQGSEA. After removal of 7 bases from V and 15 bases from J, the junction contained 15 bases not matched to a gene. The length of the CDR3 is 13 residues. The entire variable domain, with the rest obtained from reference TRBV29-1 and TRBJ1-6, is as follows: SAVISQKPSRDICQRGTSLTIQCQVDSQVTMMFWYRQQPGQSLTLIATANQGSEATYESGFVIDKFPISRPNLTFSTLTVSNMSPEDSSIYLCSGWTGLKGLLHFGNGTRLTVT.

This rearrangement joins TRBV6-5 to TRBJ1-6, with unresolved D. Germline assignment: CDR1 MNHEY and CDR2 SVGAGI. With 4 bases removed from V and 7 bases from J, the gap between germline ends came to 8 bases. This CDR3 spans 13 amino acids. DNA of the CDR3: TGTGCCAGCAGTTTGAAGACCAATTCACCCCTCCACTTT. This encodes CASSLKTNSPLHF.

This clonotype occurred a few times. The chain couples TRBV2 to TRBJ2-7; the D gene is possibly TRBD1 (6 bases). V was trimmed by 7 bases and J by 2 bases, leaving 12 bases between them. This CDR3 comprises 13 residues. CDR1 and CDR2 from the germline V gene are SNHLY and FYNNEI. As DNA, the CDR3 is TGTGCCAGCATGGGTACAGGGACCTACGAGCAGTACTTC. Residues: CASMGTGTYEQYF.

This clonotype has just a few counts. The CDR3 loop is CASSLELVETQYF. Here the CDR3 DNA reads TGTGCCAGCAGCTTGGAACTAGTTGAGACCCAGTACTTC. The chain couples TRBV5-8 to TRBJ2-5; tentatively, D is TRBD2 (5 bases). Germline CDR1 SGHTS, CDR2 YDEGEE. The CDR3 is made up of 13 amino acids. V lost 0 bases, J lost 5 bases, and 8 bases lay in between.

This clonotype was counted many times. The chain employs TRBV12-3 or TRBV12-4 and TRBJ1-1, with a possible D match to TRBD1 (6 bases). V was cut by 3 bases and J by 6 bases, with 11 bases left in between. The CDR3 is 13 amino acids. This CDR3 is CASSFRGGAEAFF. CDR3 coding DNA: TGTGCCAGCAGTTTCAGGGGAGGGGCTGAAGCTTTCTTT.

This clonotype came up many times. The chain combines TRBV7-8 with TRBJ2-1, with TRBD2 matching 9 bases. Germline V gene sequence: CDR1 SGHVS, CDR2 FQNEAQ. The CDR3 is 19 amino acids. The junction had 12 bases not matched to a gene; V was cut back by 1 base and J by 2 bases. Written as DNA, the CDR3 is TGTGCCAGCAGCTTAGAACAGAGACTAGCGGCCGACGCCTACAATGAGCAGTTCTTC. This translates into CASSLEQRLAADAYNEQFF.

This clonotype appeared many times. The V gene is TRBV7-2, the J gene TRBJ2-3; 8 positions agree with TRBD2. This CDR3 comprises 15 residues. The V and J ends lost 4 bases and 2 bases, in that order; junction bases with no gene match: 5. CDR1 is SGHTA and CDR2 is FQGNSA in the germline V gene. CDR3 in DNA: TGTGCCAGCAGCTACAAGACTAGCGTCACAGATACGCAGTATTTT. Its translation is CASSYKTSVTDTQYF.

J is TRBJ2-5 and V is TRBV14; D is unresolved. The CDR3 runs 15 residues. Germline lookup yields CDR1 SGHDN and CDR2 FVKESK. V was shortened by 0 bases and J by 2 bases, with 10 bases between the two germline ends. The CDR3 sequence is CASSQELLRQETQYF. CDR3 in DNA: TGTGCCAGCAGCCAAGAGCTCCTTCGACAAGAGACCCAGTACTTC.

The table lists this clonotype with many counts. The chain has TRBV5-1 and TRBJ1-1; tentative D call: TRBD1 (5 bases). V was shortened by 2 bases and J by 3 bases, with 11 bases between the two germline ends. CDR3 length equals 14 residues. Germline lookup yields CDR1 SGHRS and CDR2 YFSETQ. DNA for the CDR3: TGCGCCAGCAGCTTCGGGACCACCTACACTGAAGCTTTCTTT. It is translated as CASSFGTTYTEAFF. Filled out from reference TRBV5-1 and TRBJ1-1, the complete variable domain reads KAGVTQTPRYLIKTRGQQVTLSCSPISGHRSVSWYQQTPGQGLQFLFEYFSETQRNKGNFPGRFSGRQFSNSRSEMNVSTLELGDSALYLCASSFGTTYTEAFFGQGTRLTVV.

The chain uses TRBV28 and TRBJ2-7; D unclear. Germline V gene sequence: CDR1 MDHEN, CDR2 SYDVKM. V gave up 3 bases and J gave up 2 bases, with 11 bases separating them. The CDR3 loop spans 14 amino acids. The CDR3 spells CASSFPTPPYEQYF. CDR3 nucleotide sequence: TGTGCCAGCAGTTTCCCGACCCCGCCCTACGAGCAGTACTTC. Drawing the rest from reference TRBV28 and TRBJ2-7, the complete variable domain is DVKVTQSSRYLVKRTGEKVFLECVQDMDHENMFWYRQDPGLGLRLIYFSYDVKMKEKGDIPEGYSVSREKKERFSLILESASTNQTSMYLCASSFPTPPYEQYFGPGTRLTVT.

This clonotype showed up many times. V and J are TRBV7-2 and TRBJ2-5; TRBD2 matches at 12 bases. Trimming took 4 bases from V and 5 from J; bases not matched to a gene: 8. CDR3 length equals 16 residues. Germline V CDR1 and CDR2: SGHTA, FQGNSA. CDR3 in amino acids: CASSSTSGGLGETQYF. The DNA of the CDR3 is TGTGCCAGCAGCTCGACTAGCGGGGGCTTAGGGGAGACCCAGTACTTC. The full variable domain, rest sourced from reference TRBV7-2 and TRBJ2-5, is GAGVSQSPSNKVTEKGKDVELRCDPISGHTALYWYRQSLGQGLEFLIYFQGNSAPDKSGLPSDRFSAERTGGSVSTLTIQRTQQEDSAVYLCASSSTSGGLGETQYFGPGTRLLVL.

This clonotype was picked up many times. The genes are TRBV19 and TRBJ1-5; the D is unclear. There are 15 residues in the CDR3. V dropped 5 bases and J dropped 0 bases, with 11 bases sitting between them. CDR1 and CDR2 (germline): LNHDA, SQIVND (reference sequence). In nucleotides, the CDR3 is TGTGCCAGTAGTTCCTTCGACGGTAGCAATCAGCCCCAGCATTTT. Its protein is CASSSFDGSNQPQHF. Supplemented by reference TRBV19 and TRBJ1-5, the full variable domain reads DGGITQSPKYLFRKEGQNVTLSCEQNLNHDAMYWYRQDPGQGLRLIYYSQIVNDFQKGDIAEGYSVSREKKESFPLTVTSAQKNPTAFYLCASSSFDGSNQPQHFGDGTRLSIL.

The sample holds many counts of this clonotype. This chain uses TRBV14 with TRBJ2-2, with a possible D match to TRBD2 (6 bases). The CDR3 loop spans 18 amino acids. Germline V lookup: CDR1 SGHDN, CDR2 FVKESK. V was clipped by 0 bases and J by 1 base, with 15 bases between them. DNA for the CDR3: TGTGCCAGCAGCCAAGATCAGGACGGGGGAATGAACACCGGGGAGCTGTTTTTT. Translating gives CASSQDQDGGMNTGELFF.

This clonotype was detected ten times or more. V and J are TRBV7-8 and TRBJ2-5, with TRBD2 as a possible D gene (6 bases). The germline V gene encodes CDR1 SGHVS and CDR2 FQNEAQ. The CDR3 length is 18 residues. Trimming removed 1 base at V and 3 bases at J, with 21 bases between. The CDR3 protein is CASSLGPLQTSIEETQYF. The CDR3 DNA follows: TGTGCCAGCAGCTTAGGACCCCTACAGACTAGTATTGAAGAGACCCAGTACTTC. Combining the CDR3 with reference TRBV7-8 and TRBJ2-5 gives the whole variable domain GAGVSQSPRYKVAKRGQDVALRCDPISGHVSLFWYQQALGQGPEFLTYFQNEAQLDKSGLPSDRFFAERPEGSVSTLKIQRTQQEDSAVYLCASSLGPLQTSIEETQYFGPGTRLLVL.

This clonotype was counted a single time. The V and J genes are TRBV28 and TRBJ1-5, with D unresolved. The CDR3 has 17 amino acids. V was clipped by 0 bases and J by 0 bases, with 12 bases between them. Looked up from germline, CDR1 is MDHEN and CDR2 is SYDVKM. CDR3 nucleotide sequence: TGTGCCAGCAGTTTATGGCGGGGATCCTATAGCAATCAGCCCCAGCATTTT. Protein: CASSLWRGSYSNQPQHF.